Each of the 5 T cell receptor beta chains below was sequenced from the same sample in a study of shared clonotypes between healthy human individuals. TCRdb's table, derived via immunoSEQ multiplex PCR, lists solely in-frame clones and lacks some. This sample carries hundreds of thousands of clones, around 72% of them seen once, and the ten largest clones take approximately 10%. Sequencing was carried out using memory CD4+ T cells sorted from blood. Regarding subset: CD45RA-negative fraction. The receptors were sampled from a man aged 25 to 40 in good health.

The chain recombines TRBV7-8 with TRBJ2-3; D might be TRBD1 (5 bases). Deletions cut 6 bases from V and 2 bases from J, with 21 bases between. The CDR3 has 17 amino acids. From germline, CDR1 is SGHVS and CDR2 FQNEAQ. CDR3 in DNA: TGTGCCAGCAGGAACCGACCACTGACAGCGCTCACAGATACGCAGTATTTT. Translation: CASRNRPLTALTDTQYF.

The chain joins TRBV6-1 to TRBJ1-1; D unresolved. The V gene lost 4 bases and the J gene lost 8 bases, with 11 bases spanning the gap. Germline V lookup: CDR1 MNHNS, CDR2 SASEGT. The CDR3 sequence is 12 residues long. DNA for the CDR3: TGTGCCAGCAGTGTGGACCGTATAGAAGCTTTCTTT. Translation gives CASSVDRIEAFF.

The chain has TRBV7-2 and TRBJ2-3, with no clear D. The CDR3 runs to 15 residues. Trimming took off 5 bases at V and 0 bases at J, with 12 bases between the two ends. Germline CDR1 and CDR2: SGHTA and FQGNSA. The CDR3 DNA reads TGTGCCAGCAGCCCGGGTCCCCACAGCACAGATACGCAGTATTTT. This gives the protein CASSPGPHSTDTQYF.

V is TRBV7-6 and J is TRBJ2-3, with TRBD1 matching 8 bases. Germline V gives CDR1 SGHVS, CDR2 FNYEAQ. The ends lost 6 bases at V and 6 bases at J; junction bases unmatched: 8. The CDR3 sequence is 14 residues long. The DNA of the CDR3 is TGTGCCAGCAGTCCCGGACAGGGATTGGATACGCAGTATTTT. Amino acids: CASSPGQGLDTQYF. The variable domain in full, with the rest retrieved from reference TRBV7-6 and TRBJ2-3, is GAGVSQSPRYKVTKRGQDVALRCDPISGHVSLYWYRQALGQGPEFLTYFNYEAQQDKSGLPNDRFSAERPEGSISTLTIQRTEQRDSAMYRCASSPGQGLDTQYFGPGTRLTVL.

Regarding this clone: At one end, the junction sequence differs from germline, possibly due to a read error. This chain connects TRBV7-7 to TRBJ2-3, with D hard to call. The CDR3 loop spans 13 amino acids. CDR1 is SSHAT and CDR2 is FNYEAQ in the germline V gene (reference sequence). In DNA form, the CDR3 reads TGTGCTAGCAGCTTAGGTCTGTTAGATACGCAGTATTTT. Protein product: CASSLGLLDTQYF.